These 16 T cell receptor beta chains came from one sample sequenced in a study of T-cell reconstitution after alpha-beta-depleted transplantation in children. Preparation of the TCRbeta library used unique molecular identifiers. In TCRdb, the PCR reads were re-called with MiXCR into one record per CDR3 protein. The sample lists some 280,000 distinct CDR3 sequences; about 10% were seen once. Sequencing was performed on PBMCs from the stem cell graft donor, taken from the stem cell graft. The receptors stem from a human donor who donated a stem cell graft to a child with SCID.

At least ten counts were recorded for this clonotype. V is TRBV6-5 and J is TRBJ1-4; D is unclear. The CDR3 sequence is 14 residues long. The ends were cut back, 2 bases at V and 7 bases at J, with 11 bases in the middle. Germline V lookup: CDR1 MNHEY, CDR2 SVGAGI. Here the CDR3 DNA reads TGTGCCAGCAGTTACGCGGCAGCCGGTGAAAAACTGTTTTTT. Translated, it gives CASSYAAAGEKLFF.

This chain links TRBV19 with TRBJ1-4; D gene uncertain. Per germline, CDR1 LNHDA and CDR2 SQIVND (reference sequence). The ends were cut back, 5 bases at V and 8 bases at J, with 15 bases in the middle. This CDR3 has 14 residues. The CDR3 reads CASSGQPAGEKLFF. The CDR3 bases are TGTGCCAGTAGTGGCCAGCCTGCGGGCGAAAAACTGTTTTTT.

This clonotype has only a few counts. V usage is TRBV18 and J usage is TRBJ2-7; D could derive from TRBD1 or TRBD2 (5 bases each). CDR3 size: 14 residues. V was pared by 1 base and J by 5 bases, with 12 bases between. Germline V gives CDR1 KGHSH, CDR2 LQKENI. The CDR3 region has the DNA TGTGCCAGCTCACCACGTGCTAGCAGGGACGAGCAGTACTTC. Amino acid sequence: CASSPRASRDEQYF.

The sample holds a few counts of this clonotype. The chain couples TRBV18 to TRBJ2-5; D is ambiguous. V was clipped by 2 bases and J by 6 bases, with 10 bases between them. CDR1 and CDR2 from the germline V gene are KGHSH and LQKENI. The CDR3 is 13 amino acids. CDR3 nucleotides: TGTGCCAGCTCACCAGAAGGGTTGAAGACCCAGTACTTC. It specifies CASSPEGLKTQYF.

This clonotype was seen more than once but under ten times. This chain links TRBV27 with TRBJ2-7; D remains unclear. The germline V and J ends were trimmed by 7 bases and 4 bases, with 8 bases remaining between them. This CDR3 has 11 amino acids. Germline V lookup: CDR1 MNHEY, CDR2 SMNVEV (reference sequence). CDR3 DNA: TGTGCCAGCACCTCGGGTTACGAGCAGTACTTC. It codes for CASTSGYEQYF.

The table lists this clonotype with many counts. The V gene is TRBV5-1, the J gene TRBJ1-1; D is unclear. V was clipped by 4 bases and J by 6 bases, with 13 bases between them. Germline loops: CDR1 SGHRS, CDR2 YFSETQ. The CDR3 has 13 residues. The CDR3 DNA reads TGCGCCAGCAGCCCGGATTGGGAGGCTGAAGCTTTCTTT. Translated, it gives CASSPDWEAEAFF.

The table lists this clonotype with a few counts. CDR3 bases: TGTGCCAGCAGCCAAGATGAGCAAGGAATCGGAAACACCATATATTTT. Translating it yields CASSQDEQGIGNTIYF. The chain joins TRBV4-2 to TRBJ1-3; D is undetermined. Looked up from germline, CDR1 is LGHNA and CDR2 is YNFKEQ. CDR3 length equals 16 residues. Trimming removed 0 bases at V and 4 bases at J, with 13 bases between.

The chain employs TRBV7-3 and TRBJ1-1; D uncertain. V lost 5 bases and J lost 5, with 18 bases in between. Germline lookup yields CDR1 SGHTA and CDR2 FQGTGA. The CDR3 covers 15 residues. CDR3 in DNA: TGTGCCAGCAGCCCTTTGCCAGGCCCTTTGACTGAAGCTTTCTTT. Protein product: CASSPLPGPLTEAFF. Based on the CDR3 plus reference TRBV7-3 and TRBJ1-1, the full variable domain is GAGVSQTPSNKVTEKGKYVELRCDPISGHTALYWYRQSLGQGPEFLIYFQGTGAADDSGLPNDRFFAVRPEGSVSTLKIQRTERGDSAVYLCASSPLPGPLTEAFFGQGTRLTVV.

There are a few counts of this clonotype. The rearrangement links TRBV12-3 or TRBV12-4 to TRBJ2-5; 10 bases are shared with TRBD1. Losses at the gene ends were 6 bases for V and 2 bases for J; bases not matched to a gene: 6. CDR3 size: 15 residues. The CDR3 DNA reads as TGTGCCAGCAGGTCGGGACAGGGGTATCAAGAGACCCAGTACTTC. Protein: CASRSGQGYQETQYF.

There are a few counts of this clonotype. The chain carries TRBV5-6 and TRBJ1-4; TRBD1 matches 9 bases. The CDR3 spans 15 residues. J lost 8 bases, V lost 2 bases, and 7 bases had no gene match. Germline CDR1 is SGHDT and CDR2 is YYEEEE. The CDR3 region is CASSFAGTGLEKLFF. CDR3 DNA: TGTGCCAGCAGCTTCGCCGGGACAGGGTTGGAAAAACTGTTTTTT.

This clonotype was observed at least ten times. This chain connects TRBV10-3 to TRBJ2-7; TRBD2 matches 7 bases. The CDR3 runs to 13 residues. V lost 2 bases, J lost 3 bases, and 1 base stayed unmatched. CDR1 is ENHRY and CDR2 is SYGVKD in the germline V gene. CDR3 sequence: CAISEGRGYEQYF. CDR3 in DNA: TGTGCCATCAGTGAGGGGAGGGGCTACGAGCAGTACTTC.

This clonotype has ten or more counts. The rearrangement uses TRBV29-1 and TRBJ2-7; D unclear. CDR3 length equals 13 residues. Trimming stripped 7 bases from V and 3 bases from J, with 16 bases between. CDR1 and CDR2 (germline): SQVTM, ANQGSEA. DNA for the CDR3: TGCAGCGCAGTTTCACAGTTTGGCTACGAGCAGTACTTC. The encoded protein is CSAVSQFGYEQYF.

This clonotype occurred a few times. The chain has TRBV12-3 or TRBV12-4 and TRBJ2-7; 9 nucleotides agree with TRBD2. The junction had 9 bases not matched to a gene; V was cut back by 2 bases and J by 4 bases. The CDR3 is 16 amino acids. CDR3 DNA: TGTGCCAGCAGTTTAAGGCTAGCGGGGACGGAGTACGAGCAGTACTTC. Encoded protein: CASSLRLAGTEYEQYF.

This chain links TRBV5-1 with TRBJ2-5, with 9 bases identical to TRBD2. Germline CDR1 and CDR2: SGHRS and YFSETQ. The V segment lost 4 bases and the J segment 4 bases; nucleotides outside the gene matches: 8. The CDR3 is made up of 15 amino acids. CDR3 in amino acids: CASSPDGAGGETQYF. CDR3 DNA: TGCGCCAGCAGCCCCGACGGAGCGGGGGGAGAGACCCAGTACTTC.

This chain connects TRBV12-3 or TRBV12-4 to TRBJ2-7; D possibly corresponds to TRBD2 (6 bases). The CDR3 totals 15 residues. The V gene lost 5 bases and the J gene lost 3 bases, with 17 bases spanning the gap. The CDR3 DNA reads as TGTGCCAGCAGTGCGGGACGGTTAAGGTACTACGAGCAGTACTTC. This encodes CASSAGRLRYYEQYF.

This clonotype was seen a few times. The chain uses TRBV7-6 and TRBJ2-2; D not resolved. CDR1 is SGHVS, CDR2 FNYEAQ, per germline. The CDR3 runs to 14 residues. V was trimmed by 0 bases and J by 4 bases, leaving 6 bases between them. The DNA for the CDR3 is TGTGCCAGCAGCTTAGCCGTGGGCACCGGGGAGCTGTTTTTT. Amino acid sequence: CASSLAVGTGELFF.